The clone carrying this T cell receptor (beta chain) was detected a few times. These data are taken from a study of T cell changes during pregnancy in multiple sclerosis. Assay: immunoSEQ multiplex PCR; the TCRdb copy retains only in-frame clones and omits some. The data hold around 30,000 clones, with 75% to 95% observed a single time. The CDR3 extends over 16 amino acids. CDR1 and CDR2 from the germline V gene are LNHDA and SQIVND (reference sequence). Between the trimmed V and J ends, which lost 1 base and 6 bases, there was a span of 16 bases. The V and J genes are TRBV19 and TRBJ1-5; TRBD1 might be the D (6 bases). The material was CD8+ T cells from peripheral blood mononuclear cells, obtained before pregnancy. The receptor was isolated from a female donor with multiple sclerosis, enrolled in a pregnancy study. For the CDR3, the DNA is TGTGCCAGTAGTATAGGCCATACAGGGTTCTTTCAGCCCCAGCATTTT. As protein: CASSIGHTGFFQPQHF.